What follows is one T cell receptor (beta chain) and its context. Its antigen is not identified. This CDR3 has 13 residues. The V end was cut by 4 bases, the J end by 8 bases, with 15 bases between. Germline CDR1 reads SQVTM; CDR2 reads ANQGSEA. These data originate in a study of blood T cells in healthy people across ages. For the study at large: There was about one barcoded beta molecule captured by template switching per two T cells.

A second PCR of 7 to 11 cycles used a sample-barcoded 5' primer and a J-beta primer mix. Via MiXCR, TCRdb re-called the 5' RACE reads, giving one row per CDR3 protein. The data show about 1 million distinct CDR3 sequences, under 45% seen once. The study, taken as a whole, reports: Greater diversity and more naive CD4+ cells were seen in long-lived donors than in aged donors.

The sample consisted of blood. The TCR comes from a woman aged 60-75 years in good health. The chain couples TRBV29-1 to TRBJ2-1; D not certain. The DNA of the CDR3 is TGCAGCGTTGTTGGGGAAGTTCGACATGAGCAGTTCTTC. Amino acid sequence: CSVVGEVRHEQFF.